These 19 T cell receptor beta chains were sequenced from one sample in a study of T-cell memory formation after mild COVID-19. From the 5' RACE reads, TCRdb called clonotypes with MiXCR, one entry per CDR3 protein. The data contain approximately 100,000 distinct CDR3 sequences, around 12% of them seen just once; the ten biggest clones take up under 30%. The sequenced sample was PBMCs or a T cell subset sorted from them (not recorded which). The source of these receptors is an adult woman who had mild COVID-19 (a few samples of this study predate the infection). Cell type and time point are not known.

The CDR3 bases are TGTGCCAGTATGGGAAGGACAGGGGACCATGGCTACACCTTC. Amino acid sequence: CASMGRTGDHGYTF. This chain uses TRBV19 with TRBJ1-2, with 9 positions matching TRBD1. The CDR3 is made up of 14 amino acids. The V and J ends lost 7 bases and 6 bases, in that order; junction bases with no gene match: 9. CDR1 is LNHDA, CDR2 SQIVND, per germline (reference sequence). Looking up the rest from reference TRBV19 and TRBJ1-2 gives the full variable domain: DGGITQSPKYLFRKEGQNVTLSCEQNLNHDAMYWYRQDPGQGLRLIYYSQIVNDFQKGDIAEGYSVSREKKESFPLTVTSAQKNPTAFYLCASMGRTGDHGYTFGSGTRLTVV.

This clonotype was counted only a few times. The chain is built from TRBV20-1 and TRBJ2-1; weak D call: TRBD1 (5 bases). The V end lost 0 bases, the J end lost 8 bases, and 11 bases lay between the germline ends. Germline CDR1 and CDR2: DFQATT and SNEGSKA (reference sequence). The CDR3 is 13 residues long. The CDR3 loop is CSARDSKGHEQFF. In nucleotides, the CDR3 is TGCAGTGCTAGAGATTCCAAGGGGCATGAGCAGTTCTTC.

A few counts support this clonotype. The chain uses TRBV2 and TRBJ2-3; D gene ambiguous. V lost 8 bases and J lost 3, with 6 bases in between. Germline V gives CDR1 SNHLY, CDR2 FYNNEI. This CDR3 comprises 11 residues. CDR3 bases: TGTGCCAGCCAGCTAACAGATACGCAGTATTTT. Residues: CASQLTDTQYF.

This clonotype was seen more than once but under ten times. This rearrangement joins TRBV12-3 or TRBV12-4 to TRBJ1-1; D gene ambiguous. V was cut by 8 bases and J by 11 bases, with 21 bases left in between. The CDR3 is 13 amino acids. This CDR3 reads CASLQGLQMGAFF. In DNA form, the CDR3 reads TGTGCCAGCCTTCAAGGACTCCAGATGGGGGCTTTCTTT.

This clonotype was picked up many times. The chain uses TRBV29-1 and TRBJ2-2; possible D gene TRBD1, 5 bases. CDR1 and CDR2 from the germline V gene are SQVTM and ANQGSEA. The CDR3 has 13 amino acids. V was cut by 7 bases and J by 3 bases, with 12 bases left in between. CDR3: CSARGIDTGELFF. CDR3 DNA sequence: TGCAGCGCAAGGGGAATCGACACCGGGGAGCTGTTTTTT.

This rearrangement joins TRBV4-1 to TRBJ2-3, with a possible D match to TRBD2 (5 bases). Trimming took 0 bases from V and 4 from J, leaving 11 bases between them. This CDR3 has 15 residues. Germline values: CDR1 MGHRA, CDR2 YSYEKL. Here the CDR3 DNA reads TGCGCCAGCAGCCAAGAAGCTAGCATTCCAGATACGCAGTATTTT. Encoded protein: CASSQEASIPDTQYF.

V usage is TRBV5-1 and J usage is TRBJ2-7; perhaps TRBD2 as D (6 bases). In germline, CDR1 is SGHRS, CDR2 YFSETQ. Trimming cost V 0 bases and J 5 bases, with 12 bases left between them. This CDR3 has 14 amino acids. The CDR3 DNA reads TGCGCCAGCAGCTTGGGCCGGGGGTCCAACGAGCAGTACTTC. This translates into CASSLGRGSNEQYF.

This rearrangement joins TRBV6-5 to TRBJ2-2; D perhaps matches TRBD1 (5 bases). The CDR3 covers 14 residues. CDR1 and CDR2 from the germline V gene are MNHEY and SVGAGI. V was shortened by 8 bases and J by 3 bases, with 13 bases between the two germline ends. DNA for the CDR3: TGTGCCAGCCAGGGTGGTGGGGACACCGGGGAGCTGTTTTTT. Its protein is CASQGGGDTGELFF.

This clonotype was counted a few times. The rearrangement joins TRBV6-2 or TRBV6-3 to TRBJ2-2, with D perhaps assigned TRBD1 or TRBD2 (5 bases each). CDR3 length: 16 amino acids. Per the germline V gene, CDR1 is MNHEY and CDR2 is SVGEGT. Trimming removed 7 bases from V and 3 bases from J, with 18 bases in between. The CDR3 DNA is TGTGCCAGCACCTTAGCCGGGGCAGACTACACCGGGGAGCTGTTTTTT. It codes for CASTLAGADYTGELFF.

The chain joins TRBV20-1 to TRBJ2-1, with 11 bases lining up with TRBD2. The CDR3 has 15 amino acids. After removal of 5 bases from V and 5 bases from J, the junction contained 8 bases not matched to a gene. Germline values: CDR1 DFQATT, CDR2 SNEGSKA (reference sequence). As DNA, the CDR3 is TGCAGTGCTGAAAAACTAGCGGGAGAGAACAATGAGCAGTTCTTC. This sequence encodes CSAEKLAGENNEQFF.

V gene TRBV7-9 combines with J gene TRBJ1-1; D is unclear. V gave up 5 bases and J gave up 8 bases, with 12 bases separating them. CDR1 is SEHNR, CDR2 FQNEAQ, per germline (reference sequence). CDR3 size: 12 residues. The CDR3 sequence: CASSLNGNEAFF. CDR3 in DNA: TGTGCCAGCAGCCTTAACGGTAACGAAGCTTTCTTT.

V gene TRBV20-1 combines with J gene TRBJ2-7, with TRBD2 matching 7 bases. V was clipped by 2 bases and J by 3 bases; unmatched bases: 1. CDR1 and CDR2 from the germline V gene are DFQATT and SNEGSKA (reference sequence). The CDR3 consists of 12 residues. In DNA form, the CDR3 reads TGCAGTGCTAGACCTAGCGGCTACGAGCAGTACTTC. Translating it yields CSARPSGYEQYF.

V and J are TRBV9 and TRBJ1-2, with D possibly matching TRBD1 (6 bases). Trimming shortened V by 4 bases and J by 2 bases, and 18 bases separated the two germline ends. This CDR3 region has 16 residues. Germline V lookup: CDR1 SGDLS, CDR2 YYNGEE. CDR3 nucleotides: TGTGCCAGCAGCCGCAAACAGGGCGAGTTCAACTATGGCTACACCTTC. Protein sequence: CASSRKQGEFNYGYTF.

V usage is TRBV4-3 and J usage is TRBJ2-7, with 10 bases fitting TRBD2. Germline-derived CDR1 and CDR2 are LGHNA and YSLEER. The junction had 7 bases not matched to a gene; V was cut back by 0 bases and J by 2 bases. The CDR3 has 17 amino acids. CDR3 sequence: CASSQDSASGSPYEQYF. The DNA of the CDR3 is TGCGCCAGCAGCCAAGATTCGGCTAGCGGGAGCCCCTACGAGCAGTACTTC.

The genes are TRBV20-1 and TRBJ1-1; no clear D. Germline values: CDR1 DFQATT, CDR2 SNEGSKA (reference sequence). The V end was cut by 1 base, the J end by 6 bases, with 9 bases between. The CDR3 has 12 residues. For the CDR3, the DNA is TGCAGTGCTAGAGGACCTGGGGCTGAAGCTTTCTTT. This codes for CSARGPGAEAFF.

This clonotype was seen many times. The chain carries TRBV27 and TRBJ2-7; tentatively, D is TRBD1 (6 bases). Germline V gives CDR1 MNHEY, CDR2 SMNVEV (reference sequence). Between the trimmed V and J ends, which lost 0 bases and 3 bases, there was a span of 12 bases. The CDR3 is 15 residues long. The CDR3 loop reads CASSLSTGTFYEQYF. For the CDR3, the DNA is TGTGCCAGCAGTTTATCAACAGGGACCTTCTACGAGCAGTACTTC.

This sequence joins TRBV6-5 and TRBJ1-2, with D unresolved. V dropped 6 bases and J dropped 5 bases, with 10 bases sitting between them. The CDR3 totals 12 residues. The germline gives CDR1 MNHEY, CDR2 SVGAGI. CDR3 region: CASRFENYGYTF. Here the CDR3 DNA reads TGTGCCAGCAGGTTCGAGAATTATGGCTACACCTTC.

The chain joins TRBV29-1 to TRBJ2-7; either TRBD1 or TRBD2 may fit D (5 bases each). The ends were cut back, 3 bases at V and 1 base at J, with 7 bases in the middle. Germline CDR1 is SQVTM and CDR2 is ANQGSEA. The CDR3 runs to 12 residues. CDR3 amino acids: CSVDWGSYEQYF. The CDR3 DNA sequence: TGCAGCGTTGACTGGGGGTCCTACGAGCAGTACTTC.

This clonotype occurred many times. The chain uses TRBV20-1 and TRBJ2-7, with D perhaps matching TRBD1 (6 bases). Germline CDR1 DFQATT, CDR2 SNEGSKA (reference sequence). CDR3 length equals 15 residues. Deletions cut 6 bases from V and 2 bases from J, with 20 bases between. DNA of the CDR3: TGCAGTGCGCAGGACAGTTGGGCGATCACCTACGAGCAGTACTTC. It codes for CSAQDSWAITYEQYF.